The TCR beta chain described here comes from a study of blood T cell repertoires in COVID-19. The overall study: Acute-phase and convalescent COVID-19 samples originated in the United States, Italy and Spain.

Clinical histories supplied by participants themselves formed the basis of cohort assignment. Recovered status in Cohort 3 required two negative PCRs, clearance, or symptom resolution. CDR3 length: 15 residues. In germline, CDR1 is LNHDA, CDR2 SQIVND (reference sequence). V was clipped by 2 bases and J by 0 bases, with 10 bases between them. Original handling: By means of reference gene primer amplification, nucleated cell counts were estimated. Sequenced by immunoSEQ multiplex PCR; TCRdb stores in-frame clones only, minus some. Clone size and the V and J calls come from that table; the DNA yielded D and trimming. The sample has over 200,000 clones, over 75% seen once.

The sequenced material came from PBMCs or T cells enriched from blood (not recorded which). The chain has TRBV19 and TRBJ1-2, with D possibly being TRBD1 (5 bases). The TCR was taken from a man aged 18 to 30 who had recovered from COVID-19. CDR3 nucleotide sequence: TGTGCCAGTAGTATAATGACAGTTCCTAACTATGGCTACACCTTC. Amino acid sequence: CASSIMTVPNYGYTF.